These 4 T cell receptor beta chains were sequenced from one sample in a study of T cells in Graves' hyperthyroidism and ophthalmopathy. Template material for amplifying TCR beta CDR3 regions consisted of RNA transcripts. TCR CDR3 regions were first amplified by RT-PCR with HTBI primers. TCRdb passed the multiplex PCR reads through MiXCR, listing each CDR3 protein once. This table has around 580,000 distinct CDR3 sequences, about a sixth appearing once. Sequencing was done on a sample of blood. The receptors derive from a woman aged 18-30 years with Graves' hyperthyroidism.

This clonotype appeared once. CDR3 coding DNA: TGTGCCAGCAGCTTAGGGACCCCGTTCGGGGAGACCCAGTACTTC. Translating it yields CASSLGTPFGETQYF. V gene TRBV7-6 combines with J gene TRBJ2-5, with D hard to call. The CDR3 has 15 residues. Germline CDR1 is SGHVS and CDR2 is FNYEAQ. Trimming pared 1 base from V and 5 bases from J, leaving 14 bases between.

The rearrangement links TRBV3-1 to TRBJ2-3; the match to TRBD2 covers 8 bases. Germline V gives CDR1 LGHDT, CDR2 YNNKEL (reference sequence). There are 15 residues in the CDR3. Germline trimming cut 4 bases from V and 6 bases from J; bases unmatched to any gene: 9. The CDR3 DNA is TGTGCCAGCAGCCCGGGAGGGGACCGCGGGGATACGCAGTATTTT. The encoded protein is CASSPGGDRGDTQYF.

This clonotype turned up a few times. This chain connects TRBV19 to TRBJ2-5, with TRBD1 identical over 9 bases. Germline V CDR1 and CDR2: LNHDA, SQIVND (reference sequence). The V segment lost 10 bases and the J segment 4 bases; nucleotides outside the gene matches: 7. The CDR3 spans 13 residues. The CDR3 sequence: CATAEQGAETQYF. The CDR3 DNA is TGTGCCACCGCAGAACAGGGGGCAGAGACCCAGTACTTC.

The table lists this clonotype with a few counts. The V call is TRBV5-1, the J call TRBJ1-4, with 7 bases that match TRBD1. With 5 bases clipped from V and 8 bases from J, the junction kept 15 bases outside the gene matches. The CDR3 covers 16 residues. CDR1 is SGHRS, CDR2 YFSETQ, per germline. CDR3 DNA sequence: TGCGCCAGCAGTTCCACCGGGACAGCTACGGGAGAAAAACTGTTTTTT. Translating it yields CASSSTGTATGEKLFF.